This entry lists 10 T cell receptor beta chains sequenced from one sample in a study of T cells in Graves' hyperthyroidism and ophthalmopathy. TCR beta CDR3 regions were amplified from RNA. Carried out on the TCR CDR3, a first-round RT-PCR used the HTBI primer set. MiXCR, applied by TCRdb to the multiplex PCR reads, yields one record per CDR3 protein. The table records 400,000 to 550,000 distinct CDR3 sequences, approximately 24% of them present only once. The sample was blood. The receptors here all came from a woman in her 30s with Graves' ophthalmopathy.

This clonotype came up once. This chain uses TRBV25-1 with TRBJ2-7; no firm D call. This CDR3 is 13 amino acids long. V was pared by 6 bases and J by 6 bases, with 15 bases between. Germline loops: CDR1 MGHDK, CDR2 SYGVNS. In DNA, the CDR3 is TGTGCCAGCAGCCCAGTCGGATCCGCCGAGCAGTACTTC. Translation: CASSPVGSAEQYF.

This clonotype has at least ten counts. This rearrangement joins TRBV27 to TRBJ2-7; D might be TRBD1 (6 bases). Trimming left V 5 bases short and J 3 bases short, with 14 bases between. The CDR3 is 14 residues long. The germline V gene has CDR1 MNHEY and CDR2 SMNVEV (reference sequence). In nucleotides, the CDR3 is TGTGCCAGCAGTACCTCCCGGGACAACTACGAGCAGTACTTC. It specifies CASSTSRDNYEQYF.

This clonotype appeared many times. The J gene is TRBJ1-2, the V gene TRBV6-1; D is perhaps TRBD1 (6 bases). Germline CDR1 reads MNHNS; CDR2 reads SASEGT. The germline V and J ends were trimmed by 8 bases and 6 bases, with 13 bases remaining between them. The CDR3 loop spans 12 amino acids. This chain's CDR3 is CASAGGADGYTF. In nucleotides, the CDR3 is TGTGCCAGCGCCGGGGGGGCGGATGGCTACACCTTC.

This clonotype was found once. The V gene is TRBV7-8, the J gene TRBJ2-5; D gene ambiguous. Trimming pared 2 bases from V and 7 bases from J, leaving 11 bases between. Germline CDR1 SGHVS, CDR2 FQNEAQ. The CDR3 runs to 13 residues. The CDR3 coding sequence is TGTGCCAGCAGCTTAACGAAAGAAGGGACCCAGTACTTC. The encoded protein is CASSLTKEGTQYF.

The rearrangement uses TRBV15 and TRBJ2-6, with 7 bases aligning to TRBD1. V lost 1 base and J lost 0; bases outside the gene matches: 3. In germline, CDR1 is LNHNV, CDR2 YYDKDF (reference sequence). This CDR3 region has 17 residues. The CDR3 DNA reads TGTGCCACCAGCAGAGGACAGGGCCTCTCTGGGGCCAACGTCCTGACTTTC. Residues: CATSRGQGLSGANVLTF.

Concerning this clonotype itself: A much larger clone sits a single nucleotide away, making a read error possible. This likely comes from a read error, as the CDR3 has no conserved phenylalanine or tryptophan at its end. The V gene is TRBV5-1, the J gene TRBJ2-2; 8 positions match TRBD2. Germline lookup yields CDR1 SGHRS and CDR2 YFSETQ. CDR3 length equals 16 residues. V trimming: 0 bases; J trimming: 8 bases; junction bases outside the gene matches: 9. The CDR3 coding sequence is TGCGCCAGCAGCTTGGCCTCGGGACTAGGAGGTGGGGAGCTGTTTGTT. It yields the protein CASSLASGLGGGELFV.

The chain uses TRBV10-1 and TRBJ2-2; D remains ambiguous. This CDR3 region has 16 residues. Germline lookup yields CDR1 WNHNN and CDR2 SYGVQD (reference sequence). V was shortened by 4 bases and J by 2 bases, with 14 bases between the two germline ends. The CDR3 reads CASSGPDPSNTGELFF. The CDR3 nucleotides are TGCGCCAGCAGTGGGCCGGACCCATCTAACACCGGGGAGCTGTTTTTT.

This clonotype was detected ten times or more. The chain uses TRBV7-2 and TRBJ1-5, with 9 bases identical to TRBD1. The CDR3 is 15 residues long. From germline, CDR1 is SGHTA and CDR2 FQGNSA. V shed 5 bases and J 7 bases; nucleotides not matched to a gene: 9. This CDR3 reads CASSRDRGAGQPQHF. CDR3 in DNA: TGTGCCAGCAGCCGCGACAGGGGGGCAGGGCAGCCCCAGCATTTT.

This clonotype was detected ten times or more. The chain joins TRBV10-3 to TRBJ1-3, with no clear D. This CDR3 region has 15 residues. CDR1 ENHRY and CDR2 SYGVKD come from the germline V gene. V shed 5 bases and J shed 4 bases, with 15 bases lying between them. The CDR3 coding sequence is TGTGCCATCAGTCTGACATCCCCCCAGGGAAACACCATATATTTT. It translates to CAISLTSPQGNTIYF.

This clonotype was counted at least ten times. The chain combines TRBV19 with TRBJ2-4, with 7 nucleotides matching TRBD1. Per the germline V gene, CDR1 is LNHDA and CDR2 is SQIVND (reference sequence). J lost 2 bases, V lost 7 bases, and 8 bases had no gene match. The CDR3 contains 15 residues. For the CDR3, the DNA is TGTGCCAGTACCCGGGACAGTGGACCCAAAAACATTCAGTACTTC. Protein product: CASTRDSGPKNIQYF.